This TCR beta chain was recorded in a study of blood T cell repertoires in COVID-19. The wider study: Some COVID-19 samples were acute and others convalescent; all came from the United States, Italy and Spain. PBMCs, B-cell-depleted T cells, or T cells were the source of the cDNA or gDNA that made up the material.

Original processing notes: Estimates of nucleated cell counts were drawn from the amplification of reference gene primers. The repertoire was sequenced with immunoSEQ multiplex PCR; TCRdb's copy has only in-frame clones and lacks some. V, J and clone size were drawn from that table, and D and trimming were deduced from the DNA. The data contain more than 200,000 clones, roughly 88% of them singletons. The V gene lost 5 bases and the J gene lost 6 bases, with 17 bases spanning the gap. Germline CDR1 is GTSNPN and CDR2 is SVGIG (reference sequence). This CDR3 spans 13 amino acids. Sequencing was carried out using peripheral blood. The rearrangement links TRBV30 to TRBJ2-7; D is unclear. The TCR comes from a human donor in a cohort sampled during active COVID-19. The CDR3 sequence: CAWSSWRFLEQYF. The DNA for the CDR3 is TGTGCCTGGTCCTCCTGGCGGTTCCTCGAGCAGTACTTC.